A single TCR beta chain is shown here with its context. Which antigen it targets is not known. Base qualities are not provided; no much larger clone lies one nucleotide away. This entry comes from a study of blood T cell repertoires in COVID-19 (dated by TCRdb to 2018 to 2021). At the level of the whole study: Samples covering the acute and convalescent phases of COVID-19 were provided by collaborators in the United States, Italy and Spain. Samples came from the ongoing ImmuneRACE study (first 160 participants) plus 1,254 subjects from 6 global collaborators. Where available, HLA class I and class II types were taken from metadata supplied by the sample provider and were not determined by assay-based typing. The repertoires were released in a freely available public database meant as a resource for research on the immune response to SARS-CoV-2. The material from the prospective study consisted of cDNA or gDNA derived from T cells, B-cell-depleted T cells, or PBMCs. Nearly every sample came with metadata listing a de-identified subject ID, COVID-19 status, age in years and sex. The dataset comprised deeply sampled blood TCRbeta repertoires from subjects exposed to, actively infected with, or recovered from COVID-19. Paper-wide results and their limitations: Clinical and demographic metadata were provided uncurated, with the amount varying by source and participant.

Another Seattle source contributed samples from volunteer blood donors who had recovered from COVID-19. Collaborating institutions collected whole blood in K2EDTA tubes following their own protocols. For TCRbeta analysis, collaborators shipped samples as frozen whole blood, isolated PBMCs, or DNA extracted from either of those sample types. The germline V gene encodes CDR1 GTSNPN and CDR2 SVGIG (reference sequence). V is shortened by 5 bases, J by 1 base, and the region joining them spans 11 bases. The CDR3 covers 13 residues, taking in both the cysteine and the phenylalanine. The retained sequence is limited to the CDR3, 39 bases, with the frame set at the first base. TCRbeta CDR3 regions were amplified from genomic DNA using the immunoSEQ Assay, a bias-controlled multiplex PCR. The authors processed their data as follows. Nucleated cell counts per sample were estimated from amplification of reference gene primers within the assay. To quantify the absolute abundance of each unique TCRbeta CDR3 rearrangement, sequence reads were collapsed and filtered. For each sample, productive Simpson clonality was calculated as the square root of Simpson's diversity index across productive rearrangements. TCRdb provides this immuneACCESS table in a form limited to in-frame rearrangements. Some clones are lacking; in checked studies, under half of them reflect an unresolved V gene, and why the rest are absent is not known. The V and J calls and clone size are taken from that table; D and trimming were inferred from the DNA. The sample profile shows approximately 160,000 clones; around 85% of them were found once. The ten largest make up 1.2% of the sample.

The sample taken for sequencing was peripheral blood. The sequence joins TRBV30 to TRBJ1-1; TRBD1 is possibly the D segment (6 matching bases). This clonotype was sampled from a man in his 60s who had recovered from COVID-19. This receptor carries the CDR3 CAWAGTPNTEAFF. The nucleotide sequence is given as TGTGCCTGGGCCGGGACACCGAACACTGAAGCTTTCTTT.